This T cell receptor beta chain was retrieved from a study of blood T cell repertoires in COVID-19. Study summary: Sites across the United States, Italy and Spain contributed samples from acute and convalescent COVID-19. Sample material is recorded as cDNA or gDNA derived from T cells, B-cell-depleted T cells, or PBMCs.

CDR3 length equals 13 residues. The V and J ends lost 2 bases and 0 bases respectively, with 8 bases between them. Looked up from germline, CDR1 is GTSNPN and CDR2 is SVGIG (reference sequence). Original analysis: Estimated nucleated cell counts came from reference gene primer amplification. Profiling relied on immunoSEQ multiplex PCR, and the TCRdb table lists in-frame clones only, not all of them. The D gene and trimming were derived from the DNA, and the V and J assignments and clone size from that table. This table has about 520,000 clones, approximately 85% appearing once. The chain joins TRBV30 to TRBJ2-7; the D is unclear. Input material: peripheral blood. This sequence originates from a human donor in a cohort sampled during active COVID-19. CDR3 amino acids: CAWSNLYSYEQYF. The CDR3, as DNA: TGTGCCTGGAGTAACCTATACTCCTACGAGCAGTACTTC. Combining the CDR3 with reference TRBV30 and TRBJ2-7 gives the whole variable domain SQTIHQWPATLVQPVGSPLSLECTVEGTSNPNLYWYRQAAGRGLQLLFYSVGIGQISSEVPQNLSASRPQDRQFILSSKKLLLSDSGFYLCAWSNLYSYEQYFGPGTRLTVT.